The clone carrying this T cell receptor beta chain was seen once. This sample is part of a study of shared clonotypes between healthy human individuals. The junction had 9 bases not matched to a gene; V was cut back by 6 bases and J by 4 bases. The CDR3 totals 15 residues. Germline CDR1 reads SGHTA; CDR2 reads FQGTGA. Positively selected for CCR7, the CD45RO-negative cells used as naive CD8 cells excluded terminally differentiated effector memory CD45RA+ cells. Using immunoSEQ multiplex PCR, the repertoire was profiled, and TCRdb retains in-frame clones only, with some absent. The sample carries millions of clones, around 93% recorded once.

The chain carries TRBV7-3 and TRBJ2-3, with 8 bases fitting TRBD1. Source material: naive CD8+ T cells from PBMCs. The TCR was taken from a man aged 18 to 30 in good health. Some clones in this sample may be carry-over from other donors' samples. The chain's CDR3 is CASSSTGGMADTQYF. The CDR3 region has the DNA TGTGCCAGCAGTTCCACAGGGGGGATGGCAGATACGCAGTATTTT.